Listed below are T cell receptor beta chains from one sample, sequenced in a study of shared clonotypes between healthy human individuals. The method was immunoSEQ multiplex PCR; TCRdb's version includes in-frame clones alone and lacks a portion of them. The sample has 650,000 to 800,000 clones; over 60% are singletons. Sequences were obtained from memory CD4+ T cells sorted from blood. All receptors come from a woman younger than 45 in good health. CDR3s leave out the opening cysteine and the closing phenylalanine or tryptophan. Each record gives: V gene, CDR3 protein.

>TRBV28
ASNRIDTGELF
>TRBV6-5
ASSLLRTSGSNEQF
>TRBV6-5
ASSLRRAGRQPQH
>TRBV11-2
ASSFTSENTEAF
>TRBV6-6
ASSIYSGRAGNEQF
>TRBV7-2
ASSIRDGGELF
>TRBV7-6
ASSLAGTNNYNEQF
>TRBV6-4
ASSALADPGDEQF
>TRBV6-1
ASRGSASNEQF
>TRBV7-9
ASGPGAEAF
>TRBV9
ASSVVVFLSYEQY
>TRBV7-9
ASSGVTDTQY
>TRBV7-8
ASSLDRGTDTQY
>TRBV7-2
ASSHRRSGERDYGYT
>TRBV2
ASSENPLETQY
>TRBV6-1
ASSLLDGIQETQY
>TRBV2
ASSRIQGSNYGYT
>TRBV11-2
ASSYLAGGSTDTQY
>TRBV2
ASTGLAHEQF
>TRBV27
ASSPRPGHGYT
>TRBV27
ASSLYWREIPDTQY
>TRBV5-1
ASSLGTGSEKLF
>TRBV7-2
ASSLDGREQF
>TRBV2
ASRGGTATDTQY
>TRBV28
ASSFAGQGGKTQY
>TRBV2
ASMPLTDTEAF
>TRBV7-9
ASNPLDGELF
>TRBV11-2
ASSSKQGSSSGANVLT
>TRBV15
ATSPQSYYEQY